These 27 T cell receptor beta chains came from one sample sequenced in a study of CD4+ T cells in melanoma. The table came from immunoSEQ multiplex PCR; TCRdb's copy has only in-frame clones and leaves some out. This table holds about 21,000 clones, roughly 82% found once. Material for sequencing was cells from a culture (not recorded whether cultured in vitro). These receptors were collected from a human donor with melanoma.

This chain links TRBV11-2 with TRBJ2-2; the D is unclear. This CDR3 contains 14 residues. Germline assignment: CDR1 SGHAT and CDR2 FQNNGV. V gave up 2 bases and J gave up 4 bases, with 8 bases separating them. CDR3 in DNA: TGTGCCAGCAGCTTATTCGCGAGCACCGGGGAGCTGTTTTTT. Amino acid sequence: CASSLFASTGELFF.

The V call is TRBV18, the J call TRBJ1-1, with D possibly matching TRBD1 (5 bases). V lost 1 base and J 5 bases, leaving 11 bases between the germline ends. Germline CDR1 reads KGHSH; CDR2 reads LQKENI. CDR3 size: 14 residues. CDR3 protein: CASSPQDTTTEAFF. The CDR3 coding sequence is TGTGCCAGCTCACCACAGGACACAACGACTGAAGCTTTCTTT.

CDR3 sequence (DNA): TGTGCCAGCACCTGGGACAGTAGGGGTTCCCAGTACTTC. It is translated as CASTWDSRGSQYF. The chain has TRBV2 and TRBJ2-5, with 7 bases fitting TRBD1. CDR1 is SNHLY, CDR2 FYNNEI, per germline. The CDR3 length is 13 residues. With 7 bases clipped from V and 9 bases from J, the junction kept 11 bases outside the gene matches. Using reference TRBV2 and TRBJ2-5 for the parts outside the CDR3, the full variable domain is EPEVTQTPSHQVTQMGQEVILRCVPISNHLYFYWYRQILGQKVEFLVSFYNNEISEKSEIFDDQFSVERPDGSNFTLKIRSTKLEDSAMYFCASTWDSRGSQYFGPGTRLLVL.

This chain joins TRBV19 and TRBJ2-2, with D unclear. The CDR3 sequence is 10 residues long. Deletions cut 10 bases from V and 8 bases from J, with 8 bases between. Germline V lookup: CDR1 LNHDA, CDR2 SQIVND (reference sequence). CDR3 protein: CATLFGELFF. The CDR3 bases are TGTGCCACCCTTTTTGGGGAGCTGTTTTTT.

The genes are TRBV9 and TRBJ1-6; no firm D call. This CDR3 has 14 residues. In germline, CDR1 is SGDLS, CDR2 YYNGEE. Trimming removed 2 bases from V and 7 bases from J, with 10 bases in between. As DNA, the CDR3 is TGTGCCAGCAGCGTCTGGGAGAAGAATTCACCCCTCCACTTT. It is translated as CASSVWEKNSPLHF. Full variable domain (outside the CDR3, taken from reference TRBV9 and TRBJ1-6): DSGVTQTPKHLITATGQRVTLRCSPRSGDLSVYWYQQSLDQGLQFLIQYYNGEERAKGNILERFSAQQFPDLHSELNLSSLELGDSALYFCASSVWEKNSPLHFGNGTRLTVT.

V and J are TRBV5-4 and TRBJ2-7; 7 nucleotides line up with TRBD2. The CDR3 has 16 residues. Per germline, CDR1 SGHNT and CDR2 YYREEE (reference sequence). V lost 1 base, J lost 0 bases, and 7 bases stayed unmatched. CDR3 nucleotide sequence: TGTGCCAGCAGCTTGTCCGTCGGGGGGAGCTCCTACGAGCAGTACTTC. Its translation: CASSLSVGGSSYEQYF.

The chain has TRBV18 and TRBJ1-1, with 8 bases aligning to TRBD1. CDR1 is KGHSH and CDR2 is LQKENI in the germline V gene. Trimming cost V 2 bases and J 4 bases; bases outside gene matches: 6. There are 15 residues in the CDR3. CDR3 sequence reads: CASSPTGTGATEAFF. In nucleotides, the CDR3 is TGTGCCAGCTCACCAACGGGGACAGGCGCCACTGAAGCTTTCTTT.

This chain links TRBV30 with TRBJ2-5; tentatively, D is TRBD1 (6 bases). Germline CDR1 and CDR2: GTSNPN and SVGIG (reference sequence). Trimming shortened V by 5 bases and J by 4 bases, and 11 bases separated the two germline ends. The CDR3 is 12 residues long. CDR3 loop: CAWEQGLETQYF. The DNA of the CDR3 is TGTGCCTGGGAACAGGGTTTAGAGACCCAGTACTTC.

This CDR3 reads CASSPEGGLGYGYTF. DNA for the CDR3: TGCGCCAGCAGTCCCGAGGGGGGGCTGGGCTATGGCTACACCTTC. The chain links TRBV10-2 to TRBJ1-2; perhaps TRBD1 as D (6 bases). V lost 5 bases, J lost 4 bases, and 17 bases lay in between. The CDR3 length is 15 residues. Looked up from germline, CDR1 is WSHSY and CDR2 is SAAADI.

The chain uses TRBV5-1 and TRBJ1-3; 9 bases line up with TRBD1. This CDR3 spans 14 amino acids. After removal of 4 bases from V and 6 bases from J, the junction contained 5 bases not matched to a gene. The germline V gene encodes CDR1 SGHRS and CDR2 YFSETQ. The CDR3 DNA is TGCGCCAGCAGCGTGGGACAGGGAACAAACACCATATATTTT. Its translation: CASSVGQGTNTIYF.

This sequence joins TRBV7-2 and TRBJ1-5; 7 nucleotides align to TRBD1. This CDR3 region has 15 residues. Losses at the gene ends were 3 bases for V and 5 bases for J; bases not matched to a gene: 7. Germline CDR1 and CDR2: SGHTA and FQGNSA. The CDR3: CASSFRSGGDQPQHF. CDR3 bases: TGTGCCAGCAGCTTTCGGTCAGGGGGTGATCAGCCCCAGCATTTT. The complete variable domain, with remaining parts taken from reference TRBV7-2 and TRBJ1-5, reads GAGVSQSPSNKVTEKGKDVELRCDPISGHTALYWYRQSLGQGLEFLIYFQGNSAPDKSGLPSDRFSAERTGGSVSTLTIQRTQQEDSAVYLCASSFRSGGDQPQHFGDGTRLSIL.

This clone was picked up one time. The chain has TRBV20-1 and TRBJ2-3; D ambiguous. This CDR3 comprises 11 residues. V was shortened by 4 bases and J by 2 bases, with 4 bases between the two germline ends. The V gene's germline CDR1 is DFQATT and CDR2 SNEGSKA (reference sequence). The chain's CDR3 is CSATFTDTQYF. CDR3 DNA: TGCAGTGCTACCTTCACAGATACGCAGTATTTT.

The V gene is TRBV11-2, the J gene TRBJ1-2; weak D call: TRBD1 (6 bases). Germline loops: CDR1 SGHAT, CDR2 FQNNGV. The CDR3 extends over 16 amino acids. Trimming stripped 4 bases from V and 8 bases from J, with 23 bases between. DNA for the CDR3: TGTGCCAGCAGCTCCCTCCGGGACATTCCCTCCACCGGCTACACCTTC. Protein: CASSSLRDIPSTGYTF.

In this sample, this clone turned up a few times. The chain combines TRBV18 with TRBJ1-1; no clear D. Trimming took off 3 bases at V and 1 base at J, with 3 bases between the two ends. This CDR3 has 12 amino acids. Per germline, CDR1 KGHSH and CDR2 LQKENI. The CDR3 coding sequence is TGTGCCAGCTCACCGGGGAACACTGAAGCTTTCTTT. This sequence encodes CASSPGNTEAFF.

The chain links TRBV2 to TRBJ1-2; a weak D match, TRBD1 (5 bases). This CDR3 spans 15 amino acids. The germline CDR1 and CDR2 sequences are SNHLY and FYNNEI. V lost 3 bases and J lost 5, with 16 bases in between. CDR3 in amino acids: CASSEGPPPTYGYTF. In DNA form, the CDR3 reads TGTGCCAGCAGTGAGGGACCGCCACCGACGTATGGCTACACCTTC.

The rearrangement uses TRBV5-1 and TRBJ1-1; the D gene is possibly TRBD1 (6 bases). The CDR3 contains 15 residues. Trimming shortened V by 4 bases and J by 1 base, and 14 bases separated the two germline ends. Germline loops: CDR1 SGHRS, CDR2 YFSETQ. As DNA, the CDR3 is TGCGCCAGCAGCGTGTTAGGGGGTGGGAACACTGAAGCTTTCTTT. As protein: CASSVLGGGNTEAFF.

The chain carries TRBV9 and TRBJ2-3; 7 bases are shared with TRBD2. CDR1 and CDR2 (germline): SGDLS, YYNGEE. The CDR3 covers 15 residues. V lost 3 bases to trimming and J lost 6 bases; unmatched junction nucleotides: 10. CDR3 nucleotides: TGTGCCAGCAGCGAGCGGGATCACCCTCGCGATACGCAGTATTTT. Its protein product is CASSERDHPRDTQYF.

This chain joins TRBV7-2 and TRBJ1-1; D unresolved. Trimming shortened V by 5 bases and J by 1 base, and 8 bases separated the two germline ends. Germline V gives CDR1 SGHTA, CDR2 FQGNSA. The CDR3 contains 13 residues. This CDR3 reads CASSLQRNTEAFF. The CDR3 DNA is TGTGCCAGCAGCCTTCAACGGAACACTGAAGCTTTCTTT.

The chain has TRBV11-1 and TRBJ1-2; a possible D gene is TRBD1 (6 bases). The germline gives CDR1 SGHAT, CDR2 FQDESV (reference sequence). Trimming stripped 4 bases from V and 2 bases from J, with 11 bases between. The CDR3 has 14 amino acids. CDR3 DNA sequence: TGTGCCAGCAGCTCTACAGGGACCAACTATGGCTACACCTTC. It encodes CASSSTGTNYGYTF.

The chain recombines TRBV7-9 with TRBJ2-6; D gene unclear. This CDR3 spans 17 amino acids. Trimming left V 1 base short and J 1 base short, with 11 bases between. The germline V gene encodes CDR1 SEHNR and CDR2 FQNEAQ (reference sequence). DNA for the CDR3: TGTGCCAGCAGCTTAGAGTCTTACAATTCTGGGGCCAACGTCCTGACTTTC. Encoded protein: CASSLESYNSGANVLTF.

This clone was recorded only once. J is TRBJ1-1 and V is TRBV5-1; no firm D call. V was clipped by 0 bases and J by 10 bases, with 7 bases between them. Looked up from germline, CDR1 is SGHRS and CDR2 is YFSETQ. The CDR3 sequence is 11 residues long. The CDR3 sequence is CASSLGPRAFF. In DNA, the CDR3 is TGCGCCAGCAGCTTGGGACCCCGAGCTTTCTTT.

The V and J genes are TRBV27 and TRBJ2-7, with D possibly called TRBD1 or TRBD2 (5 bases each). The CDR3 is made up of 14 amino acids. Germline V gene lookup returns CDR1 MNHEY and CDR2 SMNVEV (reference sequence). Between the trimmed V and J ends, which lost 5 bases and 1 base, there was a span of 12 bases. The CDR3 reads CASSSWGKSYEQYF. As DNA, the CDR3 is TGTGCCAGCAGTAGTTGGGGGAAATCCTACGAGCAGTACTTC.

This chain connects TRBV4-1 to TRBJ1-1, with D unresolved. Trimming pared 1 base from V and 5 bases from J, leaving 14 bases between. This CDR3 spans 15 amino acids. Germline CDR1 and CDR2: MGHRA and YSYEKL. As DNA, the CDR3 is TGCGCCAGCAGCCAAGGAGTTCAGGACGGGACTGAAGCTTTCTTT. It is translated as CASSQGVQDGTEAFF.

The CDR3 is CASSIEGQGPADQPQHF. The CDR3 nucleotides are TGTGCCAGTAGTATAGAGGGGCAGGGGCCGGCGGATCAGCCCCAGCATTTT. V is TRBV19 and J is TRBJ1-5; D may be TRBD1 (6 bases). Germline CDR1 reads LNHDA; CDR2 reads SQIVND (reference sequence). V lost 0 bases and J lost 5, with 17 bases in between. CDR3 size: 17 residues.

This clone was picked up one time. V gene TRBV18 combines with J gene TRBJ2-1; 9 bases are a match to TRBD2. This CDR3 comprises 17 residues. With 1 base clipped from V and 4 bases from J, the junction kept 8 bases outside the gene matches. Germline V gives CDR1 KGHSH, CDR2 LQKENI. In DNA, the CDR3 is TGTGCCAGCTCACCACTCTCCCTAGCGGGGAAATACAATGAGCAGTTCTTC. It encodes CASSPLSLAGKYNEQFF.

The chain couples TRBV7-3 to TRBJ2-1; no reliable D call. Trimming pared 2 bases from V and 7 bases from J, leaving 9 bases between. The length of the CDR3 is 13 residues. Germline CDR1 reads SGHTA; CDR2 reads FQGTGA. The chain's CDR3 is CASSLGSVNEQFF. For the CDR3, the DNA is TGTGCCAGCAGCTTAGGGTCCGTGAATGAGCAGTTCTTC.

The CDR3 region has the DNA TGTGCCAGCAGTTTAGTGGGAGGCGGACAGCCCCAGCATTTT. Translating gives CASSLVGGGQPQHF. The rearrangement links TRBV28 to TRBJ1-5; no firm D call. Trimming shortened V by 2 bases and J by 7 bases, and 12 bases separated the two germline ends. Per germline, CDR1 MDHEN and CDR2 SYDVKM. The CDR3 totals 14 residues.